The rows below give T cell receptor beta chains drawn from one sample of a study of Ad26.COV2.S vaccination and SARS-CoV-2 variants. The method was immunoSEQ multiplex PCR; TCRdb's version includes in-frame clones alone and lacks a portion of them. The table lists 300,000 to 350,000 clones, under 90% of them singletons. The sequencing used peripheral blood, collected in a trial of Ad26.COV2.S vaccine versus placebo. Every receptor here comes from a person between 18 and 60 years old who received the Ad26.COV2.S COVID-19 vaccine or a placebo. Both conserved end residues are part of each CDR3. A D gene is named only where the DNA matches it firmly. The size field is filled for only some rows; it gives once, few, many or a size class.

d_gene: -
v_gene: TRBV9
j_gene: TRBJ1-1
abundance: -
CDR3aa: CASSNRDTEAFF
CDR3nt: TGTGCCAGCAGTAACCGGGACACTGAAGCTTTCTTT

d_gene: -
v_gene: TRBV12-3/TRBV12-4
j_gene: TRBJ2-5
abundance: once
CDR3aa: CASSPRTEETQYF
CDR3nt: TGTGCCAGCAGCCCCCGGACAGAAGAGACCCAGTACTTC

d_gene: -
v_gene: TRBV6-5
j_gene: TRBJ1-1
abundance: -
CDR3aa: CASSLGEAFF
CDR3nt: TGTGCCAGCTCTCTCGGGGAAGCTTTCTTT

d_gene: -
v_gene: TRBV6-5
j_gene: TRBJ1-2
abundance: -
CDR3aa: CASRTGTQGYTF
CDR3nt: TGTGCCAGCAGAACCGGGACACAGGGCTACACCTTC

d_gene: -
v_gene: TRBV5-6
j_gene: TRBJ2-7
abundance: -
CDR3aa: CASSSLQGAYEQYF
CDR3nt: TGTGCCAGCAGCTCTCTTCAGGGAGCCTACGAGCAGTACTTC

d_gene: -
v_gene: TRBV29-1
j_gene: TRBJ2-3
abundance: -
CDR3aa: CSVANTGIPTDTQYF
CDR3nt: TGCAGCGTTGCAAACACAGGAATCCCCACAGATACGCAGTATTTT

d_gene: TRBD1
v_gene: TRBV4-3
j_gene: TRBJ2-7
abundance: -
CDR3aa: CASSQDGDRDYEQYF
CDR3nt: TGCGCCAGCAGCCAAGATGGGGACAGGGATTACGAGCAGTACTTC

d_gene: -
v_gene: TRBV4-3
j_gene: TRBJ1-2
abundance: -
CDR3aa: CASSQDRGAGGYTF
CDR3nt: TGCGCCAGCAGCCAAGATAGAGGGGCAGGTGGCTACACCTTC

d_gene: -
v_gene: TRBV7-9
j_gene: TRBJ2-2
abundance: once
CDR3aa: CASSLTGELFF
CDR3nt: TGTGCCAGCAGCTTAACCGGGGAGCTGTTTTTT

d_gene: TRBD1
v_gene: TRBV7-9
j_gene: TRBJ2-3
abundance: -
CDR3aa: CASSYTTGADTQYF
CDR3nt: TGTGCCAGCAGCTATACAACAGGGGCGGATACGCAGTATTTT

d_gene: TRBD2
v_gene: TRBV7-3
j_gene: TRBJ2-1
abundance: few
CDR3aa: CASSFQSSGGNNEQFF
CDR3nt: TGTGCCAGCAGCTTCCAATCTAGCGGGGGTAACAATGAGCAGTTCTTC

d_gene: TRBD1
v_gene: TRBV6-5
j_gene: TRBJ1-1
abundance: once
CDR3aa: CASSQLQGMNTEAFF
CDR3nt: TGTGCCAGCAGTCAGTTACAGGGGATGAACACTGAAGCTTTCTTT

d_gene: TRBD1
v_gene: TRBV2
j_gene: TRBJ1-1
abundance: -
CDR3aa: CARWGQGNTEAFF
CDR3nt: TGTGCCAGGTGGGGACAGGGAAACACTGAAGCTTTCTTT

d_gene: -
v_gene: TRBV7-9
j_gene: TRBJ1-2
abundance: -
CDR3aa: CASSPRGGMDYGYTF
CDR3nt: TGTGCCAGCAGCCCCCGGGGGGGCATGGACTATGGCTACACCTTC

d_gene: -
v_gene: TRBV14
j_gene: TRBJ1-2
abundance: -
CDR3aa: CASSQGFSGLYGYTF
CDR3nt: TGTGCCAGCAGCCAAGGGTTCTCGGGCCTCTATGGCTACACCTTC

d_gene: -
v_gene: TRBV11-2
j_gene: TRBJ1-3
abundance: once
CDR3aa: CASSIRGSGNTIYF
CDR3nt: TGTGCCAGCAGCATCAGGGGCTCTGGAAACACCATATATTTT